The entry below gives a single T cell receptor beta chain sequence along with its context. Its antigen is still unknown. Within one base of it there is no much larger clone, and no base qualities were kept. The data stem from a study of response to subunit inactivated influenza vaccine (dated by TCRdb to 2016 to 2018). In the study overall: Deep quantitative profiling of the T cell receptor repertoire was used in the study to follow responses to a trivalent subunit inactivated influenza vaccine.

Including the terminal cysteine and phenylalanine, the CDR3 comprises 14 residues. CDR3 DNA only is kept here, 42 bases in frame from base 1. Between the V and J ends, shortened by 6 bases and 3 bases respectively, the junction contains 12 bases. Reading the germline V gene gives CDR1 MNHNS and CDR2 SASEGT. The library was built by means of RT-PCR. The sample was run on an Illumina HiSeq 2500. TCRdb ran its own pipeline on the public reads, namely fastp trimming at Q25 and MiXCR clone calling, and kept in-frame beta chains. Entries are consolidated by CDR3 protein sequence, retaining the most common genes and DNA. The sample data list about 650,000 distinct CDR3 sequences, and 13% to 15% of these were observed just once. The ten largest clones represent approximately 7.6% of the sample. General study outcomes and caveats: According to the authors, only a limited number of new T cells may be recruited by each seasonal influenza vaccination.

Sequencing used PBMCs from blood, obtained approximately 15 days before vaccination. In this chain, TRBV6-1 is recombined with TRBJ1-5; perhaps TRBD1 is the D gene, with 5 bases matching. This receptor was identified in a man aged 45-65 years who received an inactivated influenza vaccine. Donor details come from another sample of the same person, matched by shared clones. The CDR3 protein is CASSTAGINQPQHF. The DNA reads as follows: TGTGCCAGCAGCACGGCAGGGATCAATCAGCCCCAGCATTTT.